These 13 T cell receptor beta chains came from one sample sequenced in a study of shared clonotypes between healthy human individuals. Using immunoSEQ multiplex PCR, the repertoire was profiled, and TCRdb retains in-frame clones only, with some absent. The data hold around 700,000 clones, with about three quarters observed a single time. Source material: memory CD4+ T cells sorted from blood. Subset of the sample: CD45RA-negative fraction. These receptors all come from a woman in her twenties or thirties in good health.

The gene calls are TRBV1 and TRBJ2-7; TRBD2 is the table's D call and was not checked against the DNA. TRBV1 is classified as a pseudogene. The CDR3 is made up of 15 amino acids. For the CDR3, the DNA is TGCACCAGCAGACCCAGAGGACTACATATTACGAGTCAGTACTTC. Protein: CTSRPRGLHITSQYF.

As regards this clone: Different DNA sequences within this sample yield the same CDR3. V is TRBV2 and J is TRBJ2-7; D unclear. Germline CDR1 reads SNHLY; CDR2 reads FYNNEI. Trimming pared 3 bases from V and 4 bases from J, leaving 7 bases between. CDR3 length: 12 amino acids. In DNA, the CDR3 is TGTGCCAGCAGTGAGGACCGTTACGAGCAGTACTTC. This codes for CASSEDRYEQYF. Looking up the rest from reference TRBV2 and TRBJ2-7 gives the full variable domain: EPEVTQTPSHQVTQMGQEVILRCVPISNHLYFYWYRQILGQKVEFLVSFYNNEISEKSEIFDDQFSVERPDGSNFTLKIRSTKLEDSAMYFCASSEDRYEQYFGPGTRLTVT.

The CDR3 nucleotides are TGCGCCAGCAGCTTGCACCTAGCGCCTCCGAGGAATGAGCAGTTCTTC. This gives the protein CASSLHLAPPRNEQFF. This chain uses TRBV5-1 with TRBJ2-1, with D tentatively TRBD2 (6 bases). The CDR3 extends over 16 amino acids. Germline assignment: CDR1 SGHRS and CDR2 YFSETQ. The ends were cut back, 1 base at V and 7 bases at J, with 18 bases in the middle.

The rearrangement links TRBV19 to TRBJ2-7; 8 positions agree with TRBD1. This CDR3 spans 11 amino acids. Unmatched junction bases numbered 4, after V lost 3 bases and J lost 12 bases. Germline V gene data show CDR1 as LNHDA and CDR2 as SQIVND (reference sequence). CDR3 DNA sequence: TGTGCCAGTAGTATGGGGACAGGATGGTACTTC. It yields the protein CASSMGTGWYF.

This clone appeared once. The CDR3 spells CAAMQGGSGVISYEQYF. Here the CDR3 DNA reads TGTGCTGCGATGCAGGGGGGTAGCGGGGTTATCTCCTACGAGCAGTACTTC. The chain links TRBV28 to TRBJ2-7, with a tentative D call TRBD2 (8 bases). Germline V gives CDR1 MDHEN, CDR2 SYDVKM. The CDR3 contains 17 residues.

The rearrangement links TRBV7-9 to TRBJ2-3; the match to TRBD1 covers 7 bases. Germline trimming cut 5 bases from V and 0 bases from J; bases unmatched to any gene: 17. The CDR3 extends over 19 amino acids. CDR1 SEHNR and CDR2 FQNEAQ come from the germline V gene (reference sequence). The CDR3 region is CASSPPAGGPARSTDTQYF. In DNA form, the CDR3 reads TGTGCCAGCAGCCCACCTGCAGGGGGTCCGGCTCGAAGCACAGATACGCAGTATTTT.

The rearrangement joins TRBV7-8 to TRBJ2-2, with D perhaps TRBD2 (6 bases). Trimming took off 5 bases at V and 6 bases at J, with 16 bases between the two ends. Germline V CDR1 and CDR2: SGHVS, FQNEAQ. This CDR3 is built from 15 residues. CDR3 amino acids: CASSTGLFRAGELFF. As DNA, the CDR3 is TGTGCCAGCAGCACGGGACTCTTTAGGGCCGGGGAGCTGTTTTTT.

This chain connects TRBV6-1 to TRBJ2-1; D remains ambiguous. Trimming removed 1 base from V and 0 bases from J, with 7 bases in between. Per germline, CDR1 MNHNS and CDR2 SASEGT. The CDR3 extends over 15 amino acids. This chain's CDR3 is CASSEDRSSYNEQFF. For the CDR3, the DNA is TGTGCCAGCAGTGAAGACCGTAGCTCCTACAATGAGCAGTTCTTC.

A word on this clone: Within the sample, other DNA sequences also encode this same CDR3. The chain recombines TRBV5-1 with TRBJ1-5; D gene unclear. The V end lost 2 bases, the J end lost 3 bases, and 6 bases lay between the germline ends. The CDR3 is made up of 13 amino acids. Germline assignment: CDR1 SGHRS and CDR2 YFSETQ. CDR3 amino acids: CASSFGSNQPQHF. The CDR3 nucleotides are TGCGCCAGCAGCTTCGGTTCCAATCAGCCCCAGCATTTT.

This clone has more than one count but fewer than ten. The V gene is TRBV6-5, the J gene TRBJ2-1; 9 bases line up with TRBD1. Per germline, CDR1 MNHEY and CDR2 SVGAGI. Unmatched junction bases numbered 7, after V lost 6 bases and J lost 4 bases. CDR3 length: 15 amino acids. The CDR3 sequence is CASSYRDRVYNEQFF. In DNA, the CDR3 is TGTGCCAGCAGCTACCGGGACAGGGTATACAATGAGCAGTTCTTC.

The chain has TRBV18 and TRBJ2-3; 11 bases map to TRBD2. The J segment lost 4 bases and the V segment lost 1 base, leaving 10 bases of the junction unmatched. Per the germline V gene, CDR1 is KGHSH and CDR2 is LQKENI. This CDR3 is 18 amino acids long. CDR3 sequence reads: CASSPQQGLAGISDTQYF. The CDR3 nucleotides are TGTGCCAGCTCACCACAGCAAGGACTAGCGGGTATTTCAGATACGCAGTATTTT.

This chain uses TRBV10-3 with TRBJ1-1; no firm D call. V lost 10 bases, J lost 4 bases, and 10 bases lay in between. This CDR3 comprises 11 residues. Germline values: CDR1 ENHRY, CDR2 SYGVKD. The CDR3 nucleotides read TGTGCCACCGGGGTGGGCACTGAAGCTTTCTTT. Amino acids: CATGVGTEAFF.

Worth noting for this clone: Other DNA sequences of this sample code for an identical CDR3. The rearrangement uses TRBV15 and TRBJ2-7; 10 bases map to TRBD1. Germline V CDR1 and CDR2: LNHNV, YYDKDF (reference sequence). The CDR3 covers 15 residues. The junction had 4 bases not matched to a gene; V was cut back by 0 bases and J by 5 bases. CDR3 nucleotide sequence: TGTGCCACCAGCAGAGATCCGGGACAGGGGAACGAGCAGTACTTC. It encodes CATSRDPGQGNEQYF.